Listed here is a single T cell receptor (beta chain). This record belongs to a study of identical twins. The CDR3 length is 17 residues. J was trimmed by 2 bases and V by 3 bases; bases with no gene match: 13. CDR1 and CDR2 from the germline V gene are SGHTA and FQGNSA. TCRdb redid the calling of the 5' RACE reads with MiXCR, one entry per CDR3 protein. The table records 1.5 million to 2 million distinct CDR3 sequences, about 32% of them present only once. The V call is TRBV7-2, the J call TRBJ2-7; TRBD2 matches 7 bases. The specimen was cord blood. The TCR sequence derives from a newborn girl in good health. In DNA, the CDR3 is TGTGCCAGCAGCTTTATTATCGCAAGCGGGGACCCCTACGAGCAGTACTTC. This sequence encodes CASSFIIASGDPYEQYF.